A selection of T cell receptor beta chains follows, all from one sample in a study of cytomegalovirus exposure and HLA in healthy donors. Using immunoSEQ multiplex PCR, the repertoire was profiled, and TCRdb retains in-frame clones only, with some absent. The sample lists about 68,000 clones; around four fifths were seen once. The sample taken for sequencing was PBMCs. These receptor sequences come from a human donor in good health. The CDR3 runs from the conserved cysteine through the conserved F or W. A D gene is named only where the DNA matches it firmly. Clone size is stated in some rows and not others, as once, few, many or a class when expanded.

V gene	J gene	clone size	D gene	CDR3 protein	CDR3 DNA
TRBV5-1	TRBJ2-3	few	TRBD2	CASSLTSGGWVDTQYF	TGCGCCAGCAGCTTAACTAGCGGGGGATGGGTGGATACGCAGTATTTT
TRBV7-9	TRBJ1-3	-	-	CASSLGTGLSFSGNTIYF	TGTGCCAGCAGCTTAGGTACAGGGTTGAGTTTCTCTGGAAACACCATATATTTT
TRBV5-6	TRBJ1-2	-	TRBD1	CAAKPGTENYGYPF	TGTGCCGCGAAGCCCGGGACAGAAAACTATGGCTACCCCTTC
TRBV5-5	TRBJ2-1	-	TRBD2	CASSLGRGRFHEQFF	TGTGCCAGCAGCTTGGGGCGGGGGAGGTTTCATGAGCAGTTCTTC
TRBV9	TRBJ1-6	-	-	CASSVGGGDNSPLHF	TGTGCCAGCAGCGTAGGTGGGGGGGATAATTCACCCCTCCACTTT
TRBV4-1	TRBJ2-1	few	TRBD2	CASSQNVLAGGNNEQFF	TGCGCCAGCAGCCAAAACGTCCTAGCGGGGGGGAACAATGAGCAGTTCTTC
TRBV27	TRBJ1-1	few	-	CASSPLTGGMEAFF	TGTGCCAGCAGTCCACTGACAGGAGGAATGGAAGCTTTCTTT
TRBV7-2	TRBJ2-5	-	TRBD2	CASSLTVAGGQETQYF	TGTGCCAGCAGCTTAACGGTAGCGGGGGGCCAAGAGACCCAGTACTTC
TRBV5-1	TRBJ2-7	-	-	CASSWDTPEGYEQYF	TGCGCCAGCAGCTGGGACACCCCAGAGGGCTACGAGCAGTACTTC
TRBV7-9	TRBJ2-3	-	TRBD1	CSSSLTGGSTDTQYF	TGTTCCAGCAGCTTAACAGGGGGTAGCACAGATACGCAGTATTTT
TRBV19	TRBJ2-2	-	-	CASSPFSRGLNTGELFF	TGTGCCAGTAGTCCCTTCTCGAGAGGGCTGAACACCGGGGAGCTGTTTTTT
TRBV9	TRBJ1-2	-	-	CASSVEARAYGYTF	TGTGCCAGCAGCGTAGAAGCGAGGGCCTATGGCTACACCTTC
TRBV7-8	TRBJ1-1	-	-	CASRPRSSYGYTEAFF	TGTGCCAGCAGACCACGGAGCTCTTACGGATACACTGAAGCTTTCTTT
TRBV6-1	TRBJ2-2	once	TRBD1	CASSEPLQGAPGELFF	TGTGCCAGCAGTGAGCCGCTACAGGGGGCTCCCGGGGAGCTGTTTTTT
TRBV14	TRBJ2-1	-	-	CASSQVLGGSRVGEQFF	TGTGCCAGCAGCCAAGTCCTTGGGGGCAGCAGGGTTGGTGAGCAGTTCTTC
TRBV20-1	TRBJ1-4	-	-	CSARTGEKLFF	TGCAGTGCTAGGACTGGGGAAAAACTGTTTTTT
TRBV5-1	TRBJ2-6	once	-	CASSLATALDGANVLTF	TGCGCCAGCAGCTTGGCCACAGCCCTTGATGGGGCCAACGTCCTGACTTTC